This TCR beta chain was sequenced for a study of blood T cell repertoires in COVID-19. Overall study context: Some COVID-19 samples were acute and others convalescent; all came from the United States, Italy and Spain. PBMCs, B-cell-depleted T cells, or T cells provided the cDNA or gDNA that made up the material.

This CDR3 contains 16 residues. Germline V lookup: CDR1 SGHTA, CDR2 FQGTGA. J was trimmed by 5 bases and V by 5 bases; bases with no gene match: 9. How the authors handled the data: Counts of nucleated cells, estimated from reference gene primer amplification, were obtained. TCRdb keeps only in-frame clones here, not all; method: immunoSEQ multiplex PCR. The V and J calls and clone size are taken from that table; D and trimming were inferred from the DNA. This sample has a few hundred thousand clones, with about 87% found just once. This TCR derives from a woman between 25 and 40 years old who had recovered from COVID-19. The sample comprised peripheral blood. J is TRBJ2-1 and V is TRBV7-3; 10 positions match TRBD2. The CDR3 DNA reads as TGTGCCAGCAGCCGAATCGGACTAGCGGATAACAATGAGCAGTTCTTC. Its translation: CASSRIGLADNNEQFF.